This T cell receptor beta chain was sequenced during a study of T-cell memory formation after mild COVID-19. Findings of the study overall: In pre-infection memory, a portion of responding clones appeared, which suggested that cross-reactive memory joined. The study found balanced CD4/CD8 in clones contracting day 15 to 85 and a CD4+ lean in later expanders. Clonal second-wave expansions that peaked on day 37 had unconfirmed SARS-CoV-2 specificity.

With respect to this clonotype: Its antigen is as yet unknown.

TCRalpha and TCRbeta libraries used 5'RACE with constant-segment primers and UMIs. Each CDR3 protein is one row after TCRdb ran MiXCR on the 5' RACE reads. The table lists approximately 570,000 distinct CDR3 sequences, roughly 18% of them singletons, with 9.5% to 15% in the top ten. In germline, CDR1 is SGDLS, CDR2 YYNGEE. The CDR3 spans 14 residues. V lost 2 bases to trimming and J lost 2 bases, with 10 bases between them. The chain carries TRBV9 and TRBJ2-5; D unresolved. This TCR came from an adult woman who had mild COVID-19 (a few samples of this study predate the infection). Cell type and time point are not known. The sample consisted of PBMCs or a T cell subset sorted from them (not recorded which). CDR3 coding DNA: TGTGCCAGCAGCGTTATGCCAGGACAAGAGACCCAGTACTTC. Its translation is CASSVMPGQETQYF.